Sequencing of this TCR beta chain was carried out in a study of blood T cell repertoires in COVID-19 (TCRdb year 2020). For context, the study as a whole: The collaborator samples originated in the United States, Italy and Spain and spanned the acute and convalescent phases of COVID-19. Samples came from the ongoing ImmuneRACE study (first 160 participants) plus 1,254 subjects from 6 global collaborators. Deeply sampled blood TCRbeta repertoires from subjects exposed to, actively infected with, or recovered from COVID-19 were included in the dataset. The material from the prospective study consisted of cDNA or gDNA derived from T cells, B-cell-depleted T cells, or PBMCs. The repertoires were released in a freely available public database intended as a resource for research on the immune response to SARS-CoV-2. Nearly every sample came with metadata listing a de-identified subject ID, COVID-19 status, age in years and sex. HLA class I and class II types, where available, came from metadata supplied by the sample provider rather than from assay-based typing. Points the paper makes about the study in general: Clinical and demographic metadata were provided uncurated, with the amount varying by source and participant.

Whole blood was collected in K2EDTA tubes by collaborating institutions according to the institutions' own protocols. For TCRbeta analysis, collaborator samples were shipped as frozen whole blood, as isolated PBMCs, or as DNA extracted from either sample type. Concerning this clone: Its antigen remains undetermined. The sample holds no much larger clone one base away, and base qualities are not on file.

TCRbeta CDR3 regions were amplified from genomic DNA by means of the immunoSEQ Assay, a bias-controlled multiplex PCR. The original methods were these. Nucleated cell counts per sample were estimated from amplification of reference gene primers within the assay. Sequence reads were collapsed and filtered to measure the absolute abundance of every unique TCRbeta CDR3 rearrangement. Productive Simpson clonality was computed per sample as the square root of Simpson's diversity index over productive rearrangements. Here the immuneACCESS table is served through TCRdb, limited to in-frame sequences with V and J called. Missing clones are a known gap in these copies; in checked studies unresolved V genes cover under half, and the rest lacks a known reason. That table supplies the V and J calls and clone size; D and trimming were determined from the DNA. The sample table records 250,000 to 300,000 clones; around four fifths of these occur just once. The ten largest account for approximately 6% of the sample.

Reading the germline V gene gives CDR1 SGHRS and CDR2 YFSETQ. From its cysteine to its phenylalanine, the CDR3 spans 15 amino acids. The entry retains the CDR3 DNA only, 45 bases that are in frame from base 1. The V end gives up 0 bases and the J end 6 bases, leaving 5 bases in the junction not matched to a gene. This sequence was found in a man of 80 years or more with acute or convalescent COVID-19. Material: peripheral blood. In this chain, TRBV5-1 is recombined with TRBJ1-4, and 7 junctional nucleotides match TRBD1. The DNA is as follows: TGCGCCAGCAGCTTGGAAGGGGGCTGGGATGAAAAACTGTTTTTT. Translated, it gives CASSLEGGWDEKLFF.